This T cell receptor beta chain was documented in a study of shared clonotypes between healthy human individuals. Repertoires were generated with immunoSEQ multiplex PCR, while TCRdb's copy carries only in-frame clones and drops some. There are approximately 2,000,000 clones in the sample; 92% occur only once, and 0.37% lies in the top ten. With 6 bases removed from V and 2 bases from J, the gap between germline ends came to 16 bases. Germline values: CDR1 MDHEN, CDR2 SYDVKM. This CDR3 has 15 amino acids. The TCR was taken from a man in his late teens or twenties in good health. Some clones in this sample may be carry-over from other donors' samples. The chain carries TRBV28 and TRBJ1-2; D unclear. Specimen: naive CD4+ T cells from PBMCs. The subset here: CD45RA+ positively selected. The CDR3 is CASRTRALANYGYTF. CDR3 bases: TGTGCCAGCAGGACTCGAGCCCTGGCAAACTATGGCTACACCTTC.